This TCR beta chain comes out of a study of blood T cell repertoires in COVID-19. This CDR3 contains 14 residues. Germline V lookup: CDR1 GTSNPN, CDR2 SVGIG (reference sequence). V gave up 0 bases and J gave up 4 bases, with 9 bases separating them. Ages ranged from about 18 to 90 years, with residence in approximately 25 US areas. Cohort allocation depended upon clinical history that participants reported. Produced via immunoSEQ multiplex PCR; TCRdb's table is partial and in-frame only. The sample includes about 250,000 clones, roughly 89% of them seen just once. The TCR originated in a woman in her twenties or thirties with acute COVID-19. The sequenced sample consisted of PBMCs or T cells enriched from blood (not recorded which). V usage is TRBV30 and J usage is TRBJ1-4; tentatively, D is TRBD1 (6 bases). CDR3 DNA: TGTGCCTGGAGTGTTGGACAGCTTAATGAAAAACTGTTTTTT. It yields the protein CAWSVGQLNEKLFF.